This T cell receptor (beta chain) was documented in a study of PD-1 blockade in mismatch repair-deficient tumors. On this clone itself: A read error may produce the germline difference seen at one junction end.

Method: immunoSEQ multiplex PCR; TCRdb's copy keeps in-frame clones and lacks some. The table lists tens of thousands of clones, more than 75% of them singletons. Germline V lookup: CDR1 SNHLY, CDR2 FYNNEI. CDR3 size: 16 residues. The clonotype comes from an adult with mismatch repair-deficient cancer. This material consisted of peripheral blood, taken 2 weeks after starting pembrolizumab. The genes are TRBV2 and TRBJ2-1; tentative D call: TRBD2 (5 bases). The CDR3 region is CASSEERRATYNEQFF. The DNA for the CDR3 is TGTGCCAGCAGCGAAGAACGGCGGGCAACCTACAATGAGCAGTTCTTC.